Detailed here is one TCR beta chain. This clonotype was observed a few times. Its recognized antigen is unknown. Base qualities are not provided; no much larger clone lies one nucleotide away. There are 15 amino acids in the CDR3, from cysteine to phenylalanine inclusive. The read is trimmed to its CDR3 DNA, 45 bases read in frame from base 1. According to the germline V gene, CDR1 reads ENHRY and CDR2 reads SYGVKD. Relative to germline, V is missing 4 bases and J is missing 0 bases, with 1 base of the junction outside any gene match. This record belongs to a study of response to subunit inactivated influenza vaccine (dated by TCRdb to between 2017 and 2018). General notes on the study: Deep quantitative T cell receptor repertoire profiling was used in the study to track responses to a trivalent subunit inactivated influenza vaccine. General findings and caveats noted by the study authors: The authors proposed that each seasonal influenza vaccination may bring in only a limited number of new T cells.

Library method: RT-PCR. The listed sequencing device is Illumina HiSeq 2500. TCRdb trimmed public reads at Q25 via fastp, called clones via MiXCR and kept in-frame beta chains. Rows matching on CDR3 protein sequence are summarized as one entry with the most common DNA and genes. The sample table contains roughly 500,000 distinct CDR3 sequences; only one count was recorded for 20% to 25% of them. The top ten clones comprise 2.8% of the sample. These data also featured in a second study, about T cells expressing NK-cell markers. That second report states: The TCR beta cDNA libraries were made using 5'RACE template switching, a step that added both a universal primer site and unique molecular identifiers. In sorted CD3+CD56+NKG2C+, CD3+CD56+NKG2C- and CD3+CD56-NKG2C+ T-cell subsets from several donors, TCR beta-chain repertoires were profiled. Seven of the eight sequenced donors were HCMV-seropositive and one was HCMV-seronegative. In several experiments an anti-gammadeltaTCR antibody was added to restrict sorting to alphabetaTCR-expressing T cells. In several donors, the dominant CD3+CD56+NKG2C+ clonotypes were found to rank among the top 10 CD8+ clonotypes and to make up roughly 1.0-7.5% of CD8+ T cells. Those dominant clonotypes were again the most abundant among CD3+CD56-NKG2C+ cells in a few donors, at about 28.3-60.1%. It remained unclear whether the expanded NKG2C-expressing T cell clones were specific for HCMV antigens. The study sequenced eight donors, all healthy volunteers chosen at random: three men and five women. HCMV-specific IgG was detected in serum with a commercial ELISA kit to determine HCMV serostatus. Peripheral blood mononuclear cells were isolated from blood by Ficoll density gradient centrifugation. Magnetic immunoseparation with Miltenyi isolation kits was used to isolate CD4+ and CD8+ T cells from PBMC. cDNA synthesis was primed from the TCR beta constant segment and was followed by two successive PCR amplification steps. Libraries were sequenced as 2 x 150 bp reads on Illumina HiSeq 2000/2500, MiSeq or NextSeq. MIGEC handled demultiplexing of the reads and grouping by UMI, while MiTCR was used to assemble and quantify clonotypes. To exclude erroneous sequences, any TCR cDNA sequence not supported by at least two reads was discarded. The tcR package was used for downstream repertoire analysis, and clonotypes were matched across fractions by CDR3 nucleotide sequence plus V segment. VDJmatch was used to annotate antigen specificity against VDJdb, with one amino acid substitution allowed in CDR3.

The origin of this receptor is a man over 45 who received an inactivated influenza vaccine. Donor details come from another sample of the same person, matched by shared clones. The sequenced sample was CD4+ T cells sorted from PBMCs, obtained roughly 13 days after vaccination. The chain was built from TRBV10-3 and TRBJ2-7; TRBD2 matches 12 bases in the middle. The CDR3 region: CAISGLAGDSYEQYF. The nucleotide sequence reads as follows: TGTGCCATCAGTGGACTAGCGGGAGACTCCTACGAGCAGTACTTC.